Listed below are T cell receptor beta chains from one sample, sequenced in a study of shared clonotypes between healthy human individuals. Sequencing used immunoSEQ multiplex PCR; TCRdb keeps in-frame clones, though not all of them. Found here are 1.5 million to 2.5 million clones, just under 95% of them singletons; the top ten hold approximately 1%. Sequencing input: naive CD8+ T cells sorted from blood. The source of these receptors is a man aged 18 to 30 in good health. CDR3s include the opening cysteine and the closing phenylalanine or tryptophan. Each record gives: clone size, J gene, V gene, D gene, CDR3 DNA, CDR3 protein. A D gene is named only where the DNA matches it firmly. Size is omitted from some rows. Given values are once, few, many or a class for expanded clones.

-,TRBJ1-4,TRBV15,-,TGTGCCACCAGCGGAACACGAGCGGGGAATGAAAAACTGTTTTTT,CATSGTRAGNEKLFF
-,TRBJ1-5,TRBV30,TRBD1,TGTGCCTGGTCCTTAGGGACAGGTAATCAGCCCCAGCATTTT,CAWSLGTGNQPQHF
-,TRBJ1-1,TRBV6-5,-,TGTGCCAGCAGTTACGAGATTTCCTTCCTGAACACTGAAGCTTTCTTT,CASSYEISFLNTEAFF
-,TRBJ2-2,TRBV7-9,-,TGTGCCAGCAGTCCCAATTGGGGGGATAGCACCGGGGAGCTGTTTTTT,CASSPNWGDSTGELFF
-,TRBJ2-7,TRBV25-1,-,TGTGCCAGCAGTGAAGAAGGCTACGAGCAGTACTTC,CASSEEGYEQYF
-,TRBJ1-5,TRBV27,-,TGTGCCATCCTCCAGGGCCATCAGCCCCAGCATTTT,CAILQGHQPQHF
-,TRBJ1-1,TRBV28,-,TGTGCCAGCAGTTTTTTACCCGGCCGCGATTATTTCGGCACTGAAGCTTTCTTT,CASSFLPGRDYFGTEAFF
-,TRBJ2-7,TRBV30,-,TGTGCCTGGAGTGAGACTAAAGTCTACGAGCAGTACTTC,CAWSETKVYEQYF
-,TRBJ1-5,TRBV18,-,TGTGCCAGCTCAGGAGATCTGCATGAAGGGGATCAGCCCCAGCATTTT,CASSGDLHEGDQPQHF
-,TRBJ2-7,TRBV7-9,-,TGTGCCAGCAGCTTGAACGGCGTAGCAGGCGAGCAGTACTTC,CASSLNGVAGEQYF
-,TRBJ1-1,TRBV30,-,TGTGCCTGGAGTGTAGGGCGGGAAGCTTTCTTT,CAWSVGREAFF
-,TRBJ1-2,TRBV9,-,TGTGCCAGCAGCCCCGCGGGGGTCTCAGCTAACTATGGCTACACCTTC,CASSPAGVSANYGYTF
-,TRBJ2-1,TRBV7-7,-,TGTGCTAGCAGCTCTTCTGACAGGAATGAGCAGTTCTTC,CASSSSDRNEQFF
-,TRBJ2-1,TRBV10-3,-,TGTGCCATCAGTGATGACAGTTATGAGCAGTTCTTC,CAISDDSYEQFF
few,TRBJ1-5,TRBV27,-,TGTGCCAGCAGTCCCGTTGGGGGGAGTCAGCCCCAGCATTTT,CASSPVGGSQPQHF
-,TRBJ1-1,TRBV7-9,-,TGTGCCAGCAGCTTTGACTCCTTAGAAGCTTTCTTT,CASSFDSLEAFF
few,TRBJ1-1,TRBV9,-,TGTGCCAGCAGCCCCGGGATGAACACTGAAGCTTTCTTT,CASSPGMNTEAFF
-,TRBJ1-6,TRBV5-1,-,TGCGCCAGCAGCTTGTACCTAAAAGATTCACCCCTCCACTTT,CASSLYLKDSPLHF
-,TRBJ2-1,TRBV28,-,TGTGCCAGCAGGAATTCAGGGAATCATGAGCAGTTCTTC,CASRNSGNHEQFF
once,TRBJ1-1,TRBV28,TRBD1,TGTGCCAGCAGTTTTGGGACAGAAGCCAAGGGCACTGAAGCTTTCTTT,CASSFGTEAKGTEAFF
-,TRBJ1-2,TRBV25-1,-,TGTGCCAGCAGTGAATATGGGGGAAACTATGGCTACACCTTC,CASSEYGGNYGYTF
few,TRBJ2-2,TRBV11-2,-,TGTGCCAGCAGCTTCGACCCCACCGGGGAGCTGTTTTTT,CASSFDPTGELFF
-,TRBJ1-3,TRBV27,-,TGTGCCAGCAGTTTAGAAAGGGGCTCTGGAAACACCATATATTTT,CASSLERGSGNTIYF
-,TRBJ1-4,TRBV5-4,-,TGTGCCAGCAGCCCCGGGACTAATGAAAAACTGTTTTTT,CASSPGTNEKLFF
-,TRBJ1-1,TRBV11-2,-,TGTGCCAGCAGCCCTTACTTTACAGGAGACACTGAAGCTTTCTTT,CASSPYFTGDTEAFF
-,TRBJ2-1,TRBV11-2,-,TGTGCCAGCAGCTATCCTTCAGGGCCTTCCTACAATGAGCAGTTCTTC,CASSYPSGPSYNEQFF
-,TRBJ2-1,TRBV7-9,TRBD1,TGTGCCAGCAGCGCGACAGGGGAGCGCAATGAGCAGTTCTTC,CASSATGERNEQFF
-,TRBJ2-7,TRBV6-5,-,TGTGCCAGCAGTTCCAACGGGGGCGCCCCGTTCGAGCAGTACTTC,CASSSNGGAPFEQYF
-,TRBJ2-1,TRBV4-3,TRBD2,TGCGCCAGCAGCCAAGATCGGGCTAGCGGGACGGATGAGCAGTTCTTC,CASSQDRASGTDEQFF
once,TRBJ2-1,TRBV27,TRBD2,TGTGCCAGCAGTTCGAGGACTAGCGAGAGCTCCTACAATGAGCAGTTCTTC,CASSSRTSESSYNEQFF
-,TRBJ1-1,TRBV2,-,TGTGCCAGCAGTGAAGTCGGGACGGGTAACACTGAAGCTTTCTTT,CASSEVGTGNTEAFF
-,TRBJ2-7,TRBV7-8,TRBD2,TGTGCCAGCAGCCCAGGGACCGGGACTAGCGGTTACGAGCAGTACTTC,CASSPGTGTSGYEQYF
few,TRBJ1-1,TRBV5-6,-,TGTGCCAGCAGCTTGGCTCCGCCACGGACTGAAGCTTTCTTT,CASSLAPPRTEAFF
-,TRBJ1-2,TRBV5-1,-,TGCGCCAGCACAACAGGGAATGGCTACACCTTC,CASTTGNGYTF
-,TRBJ1-1,TRBV19,TRBD1,TGTGCCAGTAGTATCGACAGGGACGTGAACACTGAAGCTTTCTTT,CASSIDRDVNTEAFF
-,TRBJ2-2,TRBV5-6,TRBD2,TGTGCCAGCAGCCCTTCACTAGCGGGAGTTACCGGGGAGCTGTTTTTT,CASSPSLAGVTGELFF
-,TRBJ2-3,TRBV7-9,-,TGTGCCAGCAGCTCGAAGTCGGGTAGCACAGATACGCAGTATTTT,CASSSKSGSTDTQYF
-,TRBJ2-3,TRBV5-4,TRBD1,TGTGCCAGCAGCTTGGAGGGGGCTGGAAGAGATACGCAGTATTTT,CASSLEGAGRDTQYF
-,TRBJ1-1,TRBV29-1,-,TGCAGCGTGAGGGGGAATCCTTACATGAACACTGAAGCTTTCTTT,CSVRGNPYMNTEAFF
-,TRBJ1-1,TRBV5-1,TRBD1,TGCGCCAGCAGCCCCCCAGCGTCAGGGGGCGCGGGCACTGAAGCTTTCTTT,CASSPPASGGAGTEAFF
-,TRBJ2-5,TRBV28,-,TGTGCCAGCAGTTTTGACCGGGGGACCCAGTACTTC,CASSFDRGTQYF
-,TRBJ2-7,TRBV21-1,-,TGTGCCAGCAGCAAAGTAGTATGGGGATACGAGCAGTACTTC,CASSKVVWGYEQYF
-,TRBJ1-2,TRBV14,-,TGTGCCAGCAGCCCGTACAGGGTCGGGGATGGCTACACCTTC,CASSPYRVGDGYTF
-,TRBJ1-6,TRBV2,-,TGTGCCAGCAGTGAGGGGGATAGGTCACCCCTCCACTTT,CASSEGDRSPLHF
once,TRBJ2-7,TRBV13,TRBD1,TGTGCCAGCAGCTTTTTGGGGGTACAGGGGAGCTCCTACGAGCAGTACTTC,CASSFLGVQGSSYEQYF